This entry concerns a single T cell receptor (beta chain). This specimen comes from a study of blood T cell repertoires in COVID-19. Using immunoSEQ multiplex PCR, the repertoire was profiled, and TCRdb retains in-frame clones only, with some absent. This sample has about 150,000 clones, with approximately 83% found just once. V lost 2 bases to trimming and J lost 6 bases, with 16 bases between them. Germline V CDR1 and CDR2: GTSNPN, SVGIG (reference sequence). This CDR3 comprises 14 residues. The specimen was peripheral blood. The genes are TRBV30 and TRBJ1-2; D unclear. The source is a man aged 65 to 85 with acute or convalescent COVID-19. The CDR3 nucleotides read TGTGCCTGGAGTCCCTCGAGGGAGGGAAATGGCTACACCTTC. It encodes CAWSPSREGNGYTF.